This TCR beta chain was sequenced in a study of regulatory T cells in long-lasting Graves disease. Findings of the study overall: Graves' patients with persistent disease showed TCR diversity lower than patients newly diagnosed. Small sample size may have lowered accuracy.

Trimming removed 0 bases from V and 5 bases from J, with 8 bases in between. CDR1 is SNHLY and CDR2 is FYNNEI in the germline V gene. The CDR3 consists of 15 residues. Relying on iRepertoire HTBI primers and Arm-PCR of CDR3 regions, the team built TCR beta libraries. A single record per CDR3 protein comes from TCRdb applying MiXCR to the multiplex PCR reads. The sample holds about 610,000 distinct CDR3 sequences; roughly 15% are singletons and the top ten take 9.5% to 15%. A word on this clonotype: As yet, its antigen is unknown.

Specified time point: newly diagnosed GD, antithyroid drugs for less than 3 months. RNA from PBMCs was the source of the TCR library. These data also formed part of another study, on T cells in Graves' hyperthyroidism and ophthalmopathy. That source notes: The study used the HTBI primer set for a first-round RT-PCR of the TCR CDR3.

The sequencing here drew on peripheral blood mononuclear cells (PBMCs), taken at new diagnosis, from a patient treated with antithyroid drugs. The rearrangement links TRBV2 to TRBJ1-6; no reliable D call. The source of this sequence is a man between 18 and 35 years old with Graves disease. The CDR3 loop reads CASSEAQQNNSPLHF. The CDR3, as DNA: TGTGCCAGCAGTGAAGCCCAGCAAAATAATTCACCCCTCCACTTT.